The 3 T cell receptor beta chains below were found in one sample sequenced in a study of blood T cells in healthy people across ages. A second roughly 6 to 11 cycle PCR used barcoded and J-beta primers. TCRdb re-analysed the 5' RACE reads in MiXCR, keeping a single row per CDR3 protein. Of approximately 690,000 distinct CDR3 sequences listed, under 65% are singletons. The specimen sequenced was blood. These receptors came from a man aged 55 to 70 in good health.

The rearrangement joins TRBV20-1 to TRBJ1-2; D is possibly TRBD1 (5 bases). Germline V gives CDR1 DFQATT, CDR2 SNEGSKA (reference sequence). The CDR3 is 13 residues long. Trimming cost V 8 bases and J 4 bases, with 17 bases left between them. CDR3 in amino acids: CSTDDSGGYGYTF. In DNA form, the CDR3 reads TGCAGTACCGACGACAGCGGCGGCTATGGCTACACCTTC.

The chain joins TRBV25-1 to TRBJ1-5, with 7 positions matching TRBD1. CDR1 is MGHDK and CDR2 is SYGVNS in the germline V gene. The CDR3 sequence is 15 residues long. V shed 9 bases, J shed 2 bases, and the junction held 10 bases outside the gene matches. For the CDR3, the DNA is TGTGCCAGTACGACAGGGCGGAGTGGCAATCAGCCCCAGCATTTT. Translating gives CASTTGRSGNQPQHF.

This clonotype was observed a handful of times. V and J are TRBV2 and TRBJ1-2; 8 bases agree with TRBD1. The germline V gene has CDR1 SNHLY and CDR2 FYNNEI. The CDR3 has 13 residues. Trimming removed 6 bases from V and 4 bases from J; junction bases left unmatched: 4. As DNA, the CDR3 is TGTGCCAGCAGGACAGGGGCTAGCTATGGCTACACCTTC. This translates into CASRTGASYGYTF. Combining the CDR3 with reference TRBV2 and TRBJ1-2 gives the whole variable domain EPEVTQTPSHQVTQMGQEVILRCVPISNHLYFYWYRQILGQKVEFLVSFYNNEISEKSEIFDDQFSVERPDGSNFTLKIRSTKLEDSAMYFCASRTGASYGYTFGSGTRLTVV.